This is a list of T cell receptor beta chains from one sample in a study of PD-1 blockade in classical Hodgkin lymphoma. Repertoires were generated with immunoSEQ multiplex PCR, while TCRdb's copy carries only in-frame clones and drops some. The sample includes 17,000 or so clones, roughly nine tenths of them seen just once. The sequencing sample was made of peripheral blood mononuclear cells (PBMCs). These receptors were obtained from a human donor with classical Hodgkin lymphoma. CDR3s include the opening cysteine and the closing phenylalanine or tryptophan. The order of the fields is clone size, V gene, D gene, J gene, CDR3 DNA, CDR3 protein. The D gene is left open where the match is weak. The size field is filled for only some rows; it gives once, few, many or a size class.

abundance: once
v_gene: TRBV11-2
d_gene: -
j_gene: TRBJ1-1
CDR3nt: TGTGCCAGCAGCGCCAGATCAGGGGAGTGGGAGAACACTGAAGCTTTCTTT
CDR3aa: CASSARSGEWENTEAFF

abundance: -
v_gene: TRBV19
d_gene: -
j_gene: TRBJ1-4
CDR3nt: TGTGCCAGTAGTATGGGAGGAAGGACAACTAATGAAAAACTGTTTTTT
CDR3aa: CASSMGGRTTNEKLFF

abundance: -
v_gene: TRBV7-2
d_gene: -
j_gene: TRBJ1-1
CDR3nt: TGTGCCAGCAGCTTAAGGGGGGCTCGAACTGAAGCTTTCTTT
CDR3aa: CASSLRGARTEAFF

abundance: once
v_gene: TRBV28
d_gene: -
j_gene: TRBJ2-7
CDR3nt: TGTGCCAGCAGTTCCAACCGACCCTCCTACGAGCAGTACTTC
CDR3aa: CASSSNRPSYEQYF

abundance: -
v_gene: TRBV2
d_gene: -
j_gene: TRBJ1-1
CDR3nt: TGTGCCAGCGGGGGGAGGGGCTTGAACACTGAAGCTTTCTTT
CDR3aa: CASGGRGLNTEAFF

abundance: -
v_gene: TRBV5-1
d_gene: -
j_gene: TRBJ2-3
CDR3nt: TGCGCCAGCAGCTCACGCGGAGGGCGGACAGATACGCAGTATTTT
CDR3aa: CASSSRGGRTDTQYF

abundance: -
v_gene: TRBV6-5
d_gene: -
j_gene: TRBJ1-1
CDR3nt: TGTGCCAGCAGTTACTCATCCGGGATGAACACTGAAGCTTTCTTT
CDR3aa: CASSYSSGMNTEAFF

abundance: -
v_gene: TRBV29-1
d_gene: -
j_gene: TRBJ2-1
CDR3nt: TGCAGCGCTCGGTACGATGAGCAGTTCTTC
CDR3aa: CSARYDEQFF

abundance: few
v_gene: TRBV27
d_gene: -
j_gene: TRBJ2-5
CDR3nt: TGTGCCAGCAGGGCCTACCCTCGCCAAGAGACCCAGTACTTC
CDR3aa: CASRAYPRQETQYF

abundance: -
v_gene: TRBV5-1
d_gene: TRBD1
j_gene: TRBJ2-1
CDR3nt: TGCGCCAGCAGCTTGGGGCAGGGGGCGTGGGATGAGCAGTTCTTC
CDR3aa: CASSLGQGAWDEQFF

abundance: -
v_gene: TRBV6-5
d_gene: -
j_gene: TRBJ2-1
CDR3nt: TGTGCCAGCAGACTCCAAGGAAGGGAGGCGCAGTTCTTC
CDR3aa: CASRLQGREAQFF

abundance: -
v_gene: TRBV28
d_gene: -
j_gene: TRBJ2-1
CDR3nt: TGTGCCAGCAGTTTGGGGGGCAGGGTCTACAATGAGCAGTTCTTC
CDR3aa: CASSLGGRVYNEQFF

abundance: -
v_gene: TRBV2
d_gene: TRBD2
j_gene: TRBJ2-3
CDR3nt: TGTGCCAGCAGAGGCGGGAGCTATAGCACAGATACGCAGTATTTT
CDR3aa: CASRGGSYSTDTQYF

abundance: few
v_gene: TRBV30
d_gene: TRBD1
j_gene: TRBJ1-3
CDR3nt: TGTGCCTGGAGTGTACGACAGGGAATCTCTGGAAACACCATATATTTT
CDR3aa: CAWSVRQGISGNTIYF

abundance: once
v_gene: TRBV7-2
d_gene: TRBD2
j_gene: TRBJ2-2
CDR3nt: TGTGCCAGCAGCGCCAAGCGGGGAACCACCGGGGAGCTGTTTTTT
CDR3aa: CASSAKRGTTGELFF

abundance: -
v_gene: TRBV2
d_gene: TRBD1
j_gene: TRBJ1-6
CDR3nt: TGTGCCAGCAGAGTGACAGGGGTGAAATCACCCCTCCACTTT
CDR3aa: CASRVTGVKSPLHF

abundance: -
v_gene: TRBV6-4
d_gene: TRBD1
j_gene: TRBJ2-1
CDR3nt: TGTGCCAGCAGTGACTGGGACAGGGGGGTCAATGAGCAGTTCTTC
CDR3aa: CASSDWDRGVNEQFF

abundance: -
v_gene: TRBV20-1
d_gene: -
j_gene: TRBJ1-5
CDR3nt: TGCAGTGCAGGCGGGAAACAGCCCCAGCATTTT
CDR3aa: CSAGGKQPQHF

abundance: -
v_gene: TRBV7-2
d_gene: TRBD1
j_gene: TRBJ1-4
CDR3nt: TGTGCCAGCAGTCGACAGGGTGGTAGTGAAAAACTGTTTTTT
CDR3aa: CASSRQGGSEKLFF

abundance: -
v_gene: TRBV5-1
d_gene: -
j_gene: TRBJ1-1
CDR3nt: TGCGCCAGCAGCCTCACCCAGGTCCCGAACACTGAAGCTTTCTTT
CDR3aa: CASSLTQVPNTEAFF

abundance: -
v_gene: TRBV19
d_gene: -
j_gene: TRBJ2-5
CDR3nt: TGTGCCAGTAGTCCAACAGGCCAAGAGACCCAGTACTTC
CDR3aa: CASSPTGQETQYF

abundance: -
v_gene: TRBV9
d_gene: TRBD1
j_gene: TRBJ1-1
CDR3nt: TGTGCCAGCAGCCCAGGACAGGGTACTACTGAAGCTTTCTTT
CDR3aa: CASSPGQGTTEAFF

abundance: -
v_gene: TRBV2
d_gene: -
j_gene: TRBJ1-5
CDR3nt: TGTGCCAGCACTTTCGGCCCGGGGGGCAATCAGCCCCAGCATTTT
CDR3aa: CASTFGPGGNQPQHF

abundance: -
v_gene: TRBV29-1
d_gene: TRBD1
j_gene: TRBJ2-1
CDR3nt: TGCAGCGTTGACAGGGGGTATGAGCAGTTCTTC
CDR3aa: CSVDRGYEQFF

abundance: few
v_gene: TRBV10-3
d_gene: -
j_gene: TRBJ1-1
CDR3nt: TGTGCCATCAGCGACAGGACCCTGAACACTGAAGCTTTCTTT
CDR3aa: CAISDRTLNTEAFF

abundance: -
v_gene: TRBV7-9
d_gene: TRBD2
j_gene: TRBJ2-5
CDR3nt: TGTGCCAGCAGCTTAGACCAGGGAGGGCAAGAGACCCAGTACTTC
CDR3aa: CASSLDQGGQETQYF

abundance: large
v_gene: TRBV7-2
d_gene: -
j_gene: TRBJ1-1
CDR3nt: TGTGCCAGCAGCGAGGATTTGGGGGGGTCCACTGAAGCTTTCTTT
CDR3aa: CASSEDLGGSTEAFF

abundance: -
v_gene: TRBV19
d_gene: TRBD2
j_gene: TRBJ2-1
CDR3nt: TGTGCCAGTAGTATAGATACAGGGCTAGCGGGAGGTCGCTCCTACAATGAGCAGTTCTTC
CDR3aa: CASSIDTGLAGGRSYNEQFF

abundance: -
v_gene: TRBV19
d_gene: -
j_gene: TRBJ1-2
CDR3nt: TGTGCCAGTAGTATAGATCGGAGCACTGGAACAGGGCGAGGTGGCTACACCTTC
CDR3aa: CASSIDRSTGTGRGGYTF

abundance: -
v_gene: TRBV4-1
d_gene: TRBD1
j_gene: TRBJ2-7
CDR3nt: TGCGCCAGCAGCCGGGCCGGGACAGGGGAAAGGGAGCAGTACTTC
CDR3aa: CASSRAGTGEREQYF

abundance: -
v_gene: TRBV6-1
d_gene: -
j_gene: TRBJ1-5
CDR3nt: TGTGCCAGCAGTGAAGGGGTCCGCGCGGGCAATCAGCCCCAGCATTTT
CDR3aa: CASSEGVRAGNQPQHF

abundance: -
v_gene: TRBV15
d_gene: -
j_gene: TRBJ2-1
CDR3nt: TGTGCCACCAGCAGAGATGGTTCGGAGCGCAATGAGCAGTTCTTC
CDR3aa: CATSRDGSERNEQFF

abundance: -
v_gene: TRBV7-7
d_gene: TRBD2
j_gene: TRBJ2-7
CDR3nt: TGTGCCAGCAGTCCGGGACTAGCGGAAACCTACGAGCAGTACTTC
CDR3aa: CASSPGLAETYEQYF

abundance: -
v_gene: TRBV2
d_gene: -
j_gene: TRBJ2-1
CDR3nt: TGTGCCAGCAGTCCGACCAATGAGCAGTTCTTC
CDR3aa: CASSPTNEQFF

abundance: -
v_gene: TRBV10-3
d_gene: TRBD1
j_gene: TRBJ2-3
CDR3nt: TGTGCCATCAGTGAGCCGACAGGGGTCGCGCAGTATTTT
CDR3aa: CAISEPTGVAQYF

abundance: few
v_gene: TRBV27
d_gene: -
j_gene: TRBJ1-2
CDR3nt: TGTGCCAGCACTCCCGCGGGGGCAGGCTATGGCTACACCTTC
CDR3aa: CASTPAGAGYGYTF

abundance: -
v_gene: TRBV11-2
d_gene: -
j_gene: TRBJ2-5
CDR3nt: TGTGCCAGCAGCTTAGGTAGCGTCGGGACCCAGTACTTC
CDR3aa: CASSLGSVGTQYF

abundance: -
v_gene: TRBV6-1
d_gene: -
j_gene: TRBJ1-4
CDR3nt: TGTGCCAGCAGTGCCTCCGGGACGGGAAAACTGTTTTTT
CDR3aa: CASSASGTGKLFF

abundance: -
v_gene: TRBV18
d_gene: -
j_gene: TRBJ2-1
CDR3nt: TGTGCCAGCTCACCCTCTAATGCCTACAATGAGCAGTTCTTC
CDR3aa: CASSPSNAYNEQFF

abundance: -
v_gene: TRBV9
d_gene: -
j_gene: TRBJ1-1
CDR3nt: TGTGCCAGCAGCCAAAAAATGGGGAACACTGAAGCTTTCTTT
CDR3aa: CASSQKMGNTEAFF

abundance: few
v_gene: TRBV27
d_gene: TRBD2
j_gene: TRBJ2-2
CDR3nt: TGTGCCAGCAGTTTCCGCGGGACTAGCGGGAGGGCCAGGGAGCTGTTTTTT
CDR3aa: CASSFRGTSGRARELFF

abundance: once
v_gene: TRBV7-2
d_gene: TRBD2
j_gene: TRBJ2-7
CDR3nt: TGTGCCAGCAGCAAGACTAGCGGGAGGATAGGCGAGCAGTACTTC
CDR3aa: CASSKTSGRIGEQYF

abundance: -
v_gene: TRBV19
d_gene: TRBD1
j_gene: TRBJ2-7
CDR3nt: TGTGCCAGTAGTTACCGGGACAGGGGCCTCTACGAGCAGTACTTC
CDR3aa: CASSYRDRGLYEQYF

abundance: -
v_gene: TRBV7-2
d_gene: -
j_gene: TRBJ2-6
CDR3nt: TGTGCCAGCAGCTTAACGTCCCCAAGGGGGACTGGGGCCAACGTCCTGACTTTC
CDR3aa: CASSLTSPRGTGANVLTF

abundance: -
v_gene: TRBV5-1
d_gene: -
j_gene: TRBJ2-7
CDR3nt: TGCGCCAGCAGCACAGGGTTTTCCTACGAGCAGTACTTC
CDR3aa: CASSTGFSYEQYF

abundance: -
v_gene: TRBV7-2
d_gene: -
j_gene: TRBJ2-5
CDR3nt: TGTGCCAGCAGCTTATTAGGGGGGACGGTTCAAGAGACCCAGTACTTC
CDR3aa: CASSLLGGTVQETQYF

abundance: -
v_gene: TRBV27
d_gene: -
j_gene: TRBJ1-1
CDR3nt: TGTGCCAGCAGTTTAGAATTGGGGGGACTCGGCTCTGAAGCTTTCTTT
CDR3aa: CASSLELGGLGSEAFF